A selection of T cell receptor beta chains follows, all from one sample in a study of Ad26.COV2.S vaccination and SARS-CoV-2 variants. This table comes from immunoSEQ multiplex PCR, and its TCRdb copy is limited to in-frame clones, with some not included. The sample carries some 480,000 clones, around nine tenths recorded once. The source was peripheral blood, collected in a trial of Ad26.COV2.S vaccine versus placebo. All receptors come from a person between 18 and 60 years old who received the Ad26.COV2.S COVID-19 vaccine or a placebo. The CDR3 runs from the conserved cysteine through the conserved F or W. Fields, in order: CDR3 length, J gene, D gene, clone size, V gene, CDR3 protein, CDR3 DNA. A D gene is named only where the DNA matches it firmly. Clone size is not always given. Where it is, it says once, few, many or a class for expanded clones.

cdr3_length: 8; j_call: TRBJ2-7; d_call: .; clone_size: .; v_call: TRBV21-1; cdr3_aa: CASTPKDF; cdr3_nt: TGTGCCAGCACCCCCAAGGACTTC
cdr3_length: 14; j_call: TRBJ2-7; d_call: .; clone_size: .; v_call: TRBV6-5; cdr3_aa: CASSLGGVSYEQYF; cdr3_nt: TGTGCCAGCAGTTTGGGGGGAGTATCCTACGAGCAGTACTTC
cdr3_length: 13; j_call: TRBJ2-7; d_call: .; clone_size: .; v_call: TRBV5-4; cdr3_aa: CASSFGIQYEQYF; cdr3_nt: TGTGCCAGCAGCTTTGGCATACAATACGAGCAGTACTTC
cdr3_length: 13; j_call: TRBJ1-5; d_call: TRBD1; clone_size: .; v_call: TRBV6-5; cdr3_aa: CASRDSSFEPQHF; cdr3_nt: TGTGCCAGCCGGGACAGTTCCTTTGAGCCCCAGCATTTT
cdr3_length: 14; j_call: TRBJ2-1; d_call: TRBD2; clone_size: .; v_call: TRBV6-5; cdr3_aa: CASRSTSGRHEQFF; cdr3_nt: TGTGCCAGCAGGTCGACTAGCGGGAGGCATGAGCAGTTCTTC
cdr3_length: 14; j_call: TRBJ2-2; d_call: .; clone_size: .; v_call: TRBV19; cdr3_aa: CATQSGTYTGELFF; cdr3_nt: TGTGCCACACAAAGCGGGACATATACCGGGGAGCTGTTTTTT
cdr3_length: 16; j_call: TRBJ2-7; d_call: TRBD2; clone_size: once; v_call: TRBV7-8; cdr3_aa: CASSPQESGNRYEQYF; cdr3_nt: TGTGCCAGCAGCCCCCAAGAAAGCGGGAACCGGTACGAGCAGTACTTC
cdr3_length: 17; j_call: TRBJ2-5; d_call: TRBD2; clone_size: .; v_call: TRBV19; cdr3_aa: CASSVSGTSGSPETQYF; cdr3_nt: TGTGCCAGTAGTGTTTCCGGGACTAGCGGGAGTCCGGAGACCCAGTACTTC
cdr3_length: 17; j_call: TRBJ2-6; d_call: TRBD2; clone_size: .; v_call: TRBV28; cdr3_aa: CASSLAGGPSGANVLTF; cdr3_nt: TGTGCCAGCAGCTTAGCGGGAGGACCCTCTGGGGCCAACGTCCTGACTTTC
cdr3_length: 15; j_call: TRBJ2-2; d_call: TRBD2; clone_size: .; v_call: TRBV7-3; cdr3_aa: CASSQGLAGTGELFF; cdr3_nt: TGTGCCAGCAGCCAGGGACTAGCGGGGACCGGGGAGCTGTTTTTT
cdr3_length: 14; j_call: TRBJ1-2; d_call: .; clone_size: .; v_call: TRBV24-1; cdr3_aa: CATSDPGTTYGYTF; cdr3_nt: TGTGCCACCAGTGACCCCGGGACGACCTATGGCTACACCTTC
cdr3_length: 14; j_call: TRBJ1-5; d_call: .; clone_size: .; v_call: TRBV5-1; cdr3_aa: CASSLVGGNQPQHF; cdr3_nt: TGCGCCAGCAGCTTGGTTGGGGGTAATCAGCCCCAGCATTTT
cdr3_length: 15; j_call: TRBJ1-1; d_call: .; clone_size: once; v_call: TRBV9; cdr3_aa: CASSVALGMNTEAFF; cdr3_nt: TGTGCCAGCAGCGTAGCTCTGGGCATGAACACTGAAGCTTTCTTT
cdr3_length: 17; j_call: TRBJ2-1; d_call: TRBD2; clone_size: .; v_call: TRBV9; cdr3_aa: CASSARGGASGSNEQFF; cdr3_nt: TGTGCCAGCAGCGCGAGGGGGGGTGCTAGCGGGAGTAATGAGCAGTTCTTC
cdr3_length: 14; j_call: TRBJ2-1; d_call: TRBD2; clone_size: .; v_call: TRBV6-5; cdr3_aa: CATIIREGYNEQFF; cdr3_nt: TGTGCCACCATAATCAGGGAGGGGTACAATGAGCAGTTCTTC
cdr3_length: 14; j_call: TRBJ1-6; d_call: .; clone_size: .; v_call: TRBV7-2; cdr3_aa: CASSQVLGGSPLHF; cdr3_nt: TGTGCCAGCAGCCAGGTCCTAGGCGGTTCACCCCTCCACTTT
cdr3_length: 13; j_call: TRBJ1-1; d_call: .; clone_size: .; v_call: TRBV5-1; cdr3_aa: CASSLGGTREAFF; cdr3_nt: TGCGCCAGCAGCTTGGGTGGGACGAGAGAAGCTTTCTTT
cdr3_length: 15; j_call: TRBJ2-5; d_call: TRBD1; clone_size: .; v_call: TRBV27; cdr3_aa: CASSLSQDRGGTQYF; cdr3_nt: TGTGCCAGCAGTTTATCACAGGACAGGGGTGGGACCCAGTACTTC
cdr3_length: 14; j_call: TRBJ1-2; d_call: TRBD1; clone_size: .; v_call: TRBV3-1/TRBV3-2; cdr3_aa: CASSQLQGGGGYTF; cdr3_nt: TGTGCCAGCAGCCAACTACAGGGAGGGGGCGGCTACACCTTC
cdr3_length: 18; j_call: TRBJ2-2; d_call: .; clone_size: .; v_call: TRBV18; cdr3_aa: CASSPLSQTGTNTGELFF; cdr3_nt: TGTGCCAGCTCACCCCTATCGCAAACAGGGACCAACACCGGGGAGCTGTTTTTT
cdr3_length: 13; j_call: TRBJ2-3; d_call: TRBD1; clone_size: .; v_call: TRBV19; cdr3_aa: CASSDRGTDTQYF; cdr3_nt: TGTGCCAGTAGTGACAGGGGCACAGATACGCAGTATTTT
cdr3_length: 15; j_call: TRBJ1-1; d_call: TRBD1; clone_size: .; v_call: TRBV11-2; cdr3_aa: CASSSRQGMNTEAFF; cdr3_nt: TGTGCCAGCAGCTCCCGACAGGGTATGAACACTGAAGCTTTCTTT
cdr3_length: 14; j_call: TRBJ2-1; d_call: TRBD2; clone_size: .; v_call: TRBV6-5; cdr3_aa: CASSRTRSHNEQFF; cdr3_nt: TGTGCCAGCAGTCGGACTAGAAGCCACAATGAGCAGTTCTTC
cdr3_length: 14; j_call: TRBJ2-2; d_call: .; clone_size: .; v_call: TRBV3-1/TRBV3-2; cdr3_aa: CASSQNRDTGELFF; cdr3_nt: TGTGCCAGCAGCCAGAATAGGGATACCGGGGAGCTGTTTTTT
cdr3_length: 14; j_call: TRBJ2-1; d_call: TRBD1; clone_size: .; v_call: TRBV24-1; cdr3_aa: CATATGGIYNEQFF; cdr3_nt: TGTGCCACCGCAACAGGGGGCATCTACAATGAGCAGTTCTTC
cdr3_length: 16; j_call: TRBJ1-1; d_call: .; clone_size: .; v_call: TRBV4-2; cdr3_aa: CASSQKWETWGTEAFF; cdr3_nt: TGTGCCAGCAGCCAAAAGTGGGAAACTTGGGGCACTGAAGCTTTCTTT
cdr3_length: 16; j_call: TRBJ2-1; d_call: .; clone_size: .; v_call: TRBV7-2; cdr3_aa: CASSLPNRNLRNEQFF; cdr3_nt: TGTGCCAGCAGCTTACCAAACAGAAACCTGCGGAATGAGCAGTTCTTC
cdr3_length: 15; j_call: TRBJ2-1; d_call: .; clone_size: .; v_call: TRBV7-9; cdr3_aa: CASSLNLAGGNEQFF; cdr3_nt: TGTGCCAGCAGCTTAAATCTGGCAGGAGGAAATGAGCAGTTCTTC
cdr3_length: 14; j_call: TRBJ1-1; d_call: .; clone_size: .; v_call: TRBV20-1; cdr3_aa: CSASTPGMNTEAFF; cdr3_nt: TGCAGTGCTAGTACCCCAGGAATGAACACTGAAGCTTTCTTT
cdr3_length: 15; j_call: TRBJ1-2; d_call: TRBD1; clone_size: once; v_call: TRBV6-2/TRBV6-3; cdr3_aa: CASSPADRGLYGYTF; cdr3_nt: TGTGCCAGCAGTCCCGCTGACAGGGGGCTCTATGGCTACACCTTC
cdr3_length: 14; j_call: TRBJ1-2; d_call: TRBD1; clone_size: .; v_call: TRBV5-6; cdr3_aa: CASSSGQGVYGYTF; cdr3_nt: TGTGCCAGCAGCTCTGGACAGGGGGTTTATGGCTACACCTTC
cdr3_length: 13; j_call: TRBJ2-3; d_call: TRBD2; clone_size: .; v_call: TRBV28; cdr3_aa: CASRSGRPDTQYF; cdr3_nt: TGTGCCAGCAGGAGCGGGAGGCCAGATACGCAGTATTTT
cdr3_length: 13; j_call: TRBJ2-7; d_call: TRBD2; clone_size: .; v_call: TRBV6-5; cdr3_aa: CASNSPGTTRQYF; cdr3_nt: TGTGCCAGCAACTCCCCAGGGACTACCCGGCAGTACTTC
cdr3_length: 13; j_call: TRBJ2-7; d_call: .; clone_size: few; v_call: TRBV11-3; cdr3_aa: CASSLGGGYEQYF; cdr3_nt: TGTGCCAGCAGCTTAGGAGGGGGTTACGAGCAGTACTTC
cdr3_length: 15; j_call: TRBJ2-1; d_call: TRBD2; clone_size: .; v_call: TRBV5-4; cdr3_aa: CASNVAGRRFNEQFF; cdr3_nt: TGTGCCAGCAACGTAGCGGGACGTCGGTTCAATGAGCAGTTCTTC
cdr3_length: 16; j_call: TRBJ1-1; d_call: TRBD1; clone_size: .; v_call: TRBV28; cdr3_aa: CASSPGGARLNTEAFF; cdr3_nt: TGTGCCAGCAGCCCAGGGGGGGCCAGGTTGAACACTGAAGCTTTCTTT
cdr3_length: 11; j_call: TRBJ1-1; d_call: .; clone_size: .; v_call: TRBV20-1; cdr3_aa: CIPQRFTEAFF; cdr3_nt: TGCATCCCCCAGAGGTTCACTGAAGCTTTCTTT
cdr3_length: 14; j_call: TRBJ1-2; d_call: .; clone_size: .; v_call: TRBV7-2; cdr3_aa: CASSLSGAIYGYTF; cdr3_nt: TGTGCCAGCAGCTTATCAGGGGCGATCTATGGCTACACCTTC
cdr3_length: 13; j_call: TRBJ2-7; d_call: TRBD2; clone_size: .; v_call: TRBV30; cdr3_aa: CAWGTSGGVEQYF; cdr3_nt: TGTGCCTGGGGAACTAGCGGAGGGGTCGAGCAGTACTTC
cdr3_length: 14; j_call: TRBJ1-1; d_call: .; clone_size: few; v_call: TRBV25-1; cdr3_aa: CASSPSGGYAEAFF; cdr3_nt: TGTGCCAGCAGTCCCTCCGGGGGTTACGCTGAAGCTTTCTTT
cdr3_length: 17; j_call: TRBJ2-1; d_call: TRBD2; clone_size: .; v_call: TRBV7-3; cdr3_aa: CASSLVAGYSSYNEQFF; cdr3_nt: TGTGCCAGCAGCTTAGTAGCGGGGTACAGCTCCTACAATGAGCAGTTCTTC